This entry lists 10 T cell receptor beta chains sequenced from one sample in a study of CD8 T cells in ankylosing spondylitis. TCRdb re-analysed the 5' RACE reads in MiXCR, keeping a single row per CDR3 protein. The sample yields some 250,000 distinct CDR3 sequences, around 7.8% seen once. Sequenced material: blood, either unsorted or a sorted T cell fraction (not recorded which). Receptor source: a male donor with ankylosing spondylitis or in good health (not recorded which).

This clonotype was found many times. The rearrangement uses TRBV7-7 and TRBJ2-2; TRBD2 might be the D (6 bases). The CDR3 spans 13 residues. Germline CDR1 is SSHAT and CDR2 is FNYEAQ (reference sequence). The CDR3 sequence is CASGSDNTGELFF. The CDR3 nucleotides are TGTGCTAGCGGTTCAGATAACACCGGGGAGCTGTTTTTT.

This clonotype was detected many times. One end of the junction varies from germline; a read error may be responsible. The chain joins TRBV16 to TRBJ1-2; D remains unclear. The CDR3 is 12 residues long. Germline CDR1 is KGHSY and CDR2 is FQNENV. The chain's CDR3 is CASSQSIGVAFF. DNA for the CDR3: TGTGCCAGCAGCCAATCGATTGGGGTTGCCTTCTTC.

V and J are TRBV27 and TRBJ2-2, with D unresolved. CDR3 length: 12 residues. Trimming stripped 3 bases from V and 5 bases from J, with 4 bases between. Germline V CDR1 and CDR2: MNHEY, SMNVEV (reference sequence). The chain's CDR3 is CASSFSTGELFF. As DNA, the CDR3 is TGTGCCAGCAGTTTCAGTACCGGGGAGCTGTTTTTT.

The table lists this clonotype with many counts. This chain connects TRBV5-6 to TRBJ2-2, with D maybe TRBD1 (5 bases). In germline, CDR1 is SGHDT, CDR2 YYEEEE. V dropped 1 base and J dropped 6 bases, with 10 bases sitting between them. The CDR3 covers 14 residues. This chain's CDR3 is CASSLWWGAGELFF. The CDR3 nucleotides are TGTGCCAGCAGCTTGTGGTGGGGCGCCGGGGAGCTGTTTTTT.

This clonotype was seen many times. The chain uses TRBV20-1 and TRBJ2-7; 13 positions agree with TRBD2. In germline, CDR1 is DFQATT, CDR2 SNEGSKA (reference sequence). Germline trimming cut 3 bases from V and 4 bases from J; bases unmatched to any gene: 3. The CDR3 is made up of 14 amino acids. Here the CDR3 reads CSARTSGGNYEQYF. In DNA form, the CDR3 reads TGCAGTGCTAGGACTAGCGGGGGGAATTACGAGCAGTACTTC.

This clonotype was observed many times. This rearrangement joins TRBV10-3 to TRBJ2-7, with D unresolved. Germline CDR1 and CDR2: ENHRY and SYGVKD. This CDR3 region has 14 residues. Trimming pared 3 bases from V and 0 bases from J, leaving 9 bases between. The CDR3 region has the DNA TGTGCCATCAGTGAACGGACGGACTCCTACGAGCAGTACTTC. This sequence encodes CAISERTDSYEQYF.

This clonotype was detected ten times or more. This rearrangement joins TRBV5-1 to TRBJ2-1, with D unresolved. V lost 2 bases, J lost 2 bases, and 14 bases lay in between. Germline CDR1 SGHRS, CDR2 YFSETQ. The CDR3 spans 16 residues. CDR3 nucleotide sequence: TGCGCCAGCAGCTTTCGAGACACCAGCGCCTACAATGAGCAGTTCTTC. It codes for CASSFRDTSAYNEQFF.

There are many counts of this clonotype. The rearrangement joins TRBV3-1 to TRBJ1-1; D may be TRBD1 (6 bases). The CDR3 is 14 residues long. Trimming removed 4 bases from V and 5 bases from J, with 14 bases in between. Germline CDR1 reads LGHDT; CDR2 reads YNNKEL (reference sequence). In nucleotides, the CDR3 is TGTGCCAGCAGCCCCCAGGGCCAGGGGACTGAAGCTTTCTTT. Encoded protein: CASSPQGQGTEAFF.

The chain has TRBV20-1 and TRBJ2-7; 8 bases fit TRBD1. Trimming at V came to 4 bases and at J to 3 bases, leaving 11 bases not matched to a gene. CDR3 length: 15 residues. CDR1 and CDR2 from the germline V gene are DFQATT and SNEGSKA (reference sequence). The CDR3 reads CSATPPDRGGYEQYF. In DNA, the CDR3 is TGCAGTGCTACCCCCCCCGACAGGGGAGGCTACGAGCAGTACTTC.

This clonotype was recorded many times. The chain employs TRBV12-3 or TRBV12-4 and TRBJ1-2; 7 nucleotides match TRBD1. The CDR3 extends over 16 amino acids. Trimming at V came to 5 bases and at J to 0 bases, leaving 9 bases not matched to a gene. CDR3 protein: CASSVSGTASNYGYTF. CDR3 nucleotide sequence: TGTGCCAGCAGTGTTTCCGGGACAGCCTCTAACTATGGCTACACCTTC.